This T cell receptor (beta chain) was sequenced during a study of blood T cells in healthy people across ages. CDR1 ENHRY and CDR2 SYGVKD come from the germline V gene. This CDR3 spans 16 amino acids. The V and J ends lost 0 bases and 5 bases respectively, with 16 bases between them. Peripheral blood from each donor was collected in a volume of approximately 10 milliliters. A second PCR of roughly 7 to 11 cycles used a sample-barcoded 5' primer and a J-beta primer mix. Using its own MiXCR run on the 5' RACE reads, TCRdb lists one record per CDR3 protein. The sample shows some 900,000 distinct CDR3 sequences, roughly 48% of them seen only once.

This clonotype was sampled from a man aged 25 to 40 in good health. This rearrangement joins TRBV10-3 to TRBJ1-2; no clear D gene. The sample was blood. The chain's CDR3 is CAISESSADLPYGYTF. The CDR3 DNA follows: TGTGCCATCAGTGAGTCAAGCGCCGATCTCCCTTATGGCTACACCTTC.